Shown below are 15 T cell receptor beta chains from a single sample sequenced in a study of Graves' ophthalmopathy and Graves' hyperthyroidism. Amplifying from RNA transcripts, the study obtained TCR beta CDR3 regions. The authors performed first-round RT-PCR with HTBI primers and then a second-round multiplex PCR. TCRdb re-called the multiplex PCR reads through MiXCR, storing one row per CDR3 protein. The sample records about 700,000 distinct CDR3 sequences, roughly two fifths being singletons. The sample comprised peripheral blood. These receptors were obtained from an adult man with Graves' ophthalmopathy.

The rearrangement uses TRBV6-1 and TRBJ1-5; D may be TRBD1 (6 bases). V gave up 5 bases and J gave up 5 bases, with 16 bases separating them. CDR1 and CDR2 (germline): MNHNS, SASEGT. The CDR3 extends over 15 amino acids. Here the CDR3 reads CASSYLSRGDQPQHF. CDR3 in DNA: TGTGCCAGCAGTTACTTATCCAGGGGCGATCAGCCCCAGCATTTT.

This clonotype was seen only a few times. The chain has TRBV7-9 and TRBJ2-2; a possible D gene is TRBD1 (5 bases). CDR3 length equals 17 residues. Per the germline V gene, CDR1 is SEHNR and CDR2 is FQNEAQ (reference sequence). Trimming shortened V by 4 bases and J by 2 bases, and 17 bases separated the two germline ends. DNA of the CDR3: TGTGCCAGCAGCTCAATAGACAGAGACAAAAACACCGGGGAGCTGTTTTTT. It is translated as CASSSIDRDKNTGELFF.

V and J are TRBV6-6 and TRBJ1-6; D gene unclear. V was cut by 7 bases and J by 0 bases, with 16 bases left in between. The CDR3 extends over 17 amino acids. The germline V gene encodes CDR1 MNHNY and CDR2 SVGAGI (reference sequence). The CDR3 DNA follows: TGTGCCAGCACTTCCCCTGGGGTAAGCTCCTATAATTCACCCCTCCACTTT. Amino acid sequence: CASTSPGVSSYNSPLHF.

In this sample, this clonotype turned up many times. The gene calls are TRBV13 and TRBJ2-5; 15 positions match TRBD2. Trimming cost V 5 bases and J 2 bases; bases outside gene matches: 3. CDR3 length: 16 amino acids. Germline values: CDR1 PRHDT, CDR2 FYEKMQ (reference sequence). The CDR3 here is CASSTGLAGGQETQYF. DNA of the CDR3: TGTGCCAGCAGCACCGGACTAGCGGGGGGGCAAGAGACCCAGTACTTC. The complete variable domain, with remaining parts taken from reference TRBV13 and TRBJ2-5, reads AAGVIQSPRHLIKEKRETATLKCYPIPRHDTVYWYQQGPGQDPQFLISFYEKMQSDKGSIPDRFSAQQFSDYHSELNMSSLELGDSALYFCASSTGLAGGQETQYFGPGTRLLVL.

Points on this clonotype: A read error may account for a junction end that differs from germline. The CDR3 reads CSARPRTEYGHTF. CDR3 bases: TGCAGTGCTAGACCACGGACCGAATATGGCCACACCTTC. This chain joins TRBV20-1 and TRBJ1-2, with D unresolved. The CDR3 is 13 residues long. The germline gives CDR1 DFQATT, CDR2 SNEGSKA (reference sequence).

V gene TRBV25-1 combines with J gene TRBJ1-1; D may be TRBD1 (5 bases). Germline V gives CDR1 MGHDK, CDR2 SYGVNS. V lost 5 bases to trimming and J lost 3 bases, with 19 bases between them. This CDR3 has 16 residues. The chain's CDR3 is CASSPTGYGTDTEAFF. In DNA, the CDR3 is TGTGCCAGCAGTCCCACGGGGTATGGGACGGACACTGAAGCTTTCTTT.

Ten or more counts support this clonotype. The rearrangement joins TRBV29-1 to TRBJ2-7; D could derive from TRBD1 or TRBD2 (5 bases each). With 3 bases removed from V and 5 bases from J, the gap between germline ends came to 14 bases. Germline-derived CDR1 and CDR2 are SQVTM and ANQGSEA. The CDR3 is 13 residues long. CDR3 amino acids: CSVELAGRDEQYF. The CDR3 DNA is TGCAGCGTTGAGCTGGCAGGGAGAGACGAGCAGTACTTC.

The rearrangement uses TRBV6-1 and TRBJ2-2; D may be TRBD1 (5 bases). Trimming removed 6 bases at V and 0 bases at J, with 14 bases between. The V gene's germline CDR1 is MNHNS and CDR2 SASEGT. The CDR3 spans 16 residues. The CDR3 is CASSPSGNTNTGELFF. In DNA, the CDR3 is TGTGCCAGCAGCCCGTCAGGGAACACGAACACCGGGGAGCTGTTTTTT.

This clonotype was found many times. This chain uses TRBV29-1 with TRBJ1-4; the D gene is possibly TRBD1 (6 bases). Between the trimmed V and J ends, which lost 4 bases and 10 bases, there was a span of 13 bases. Germline CDR1 SQVTM, CDR2 ANQGSEA. The length of the CDR3 is 12 residues. CDR3 bases: TGCAGCGTTGCAGGGGTTGGGGGAAAACTGTTTTTT. The encoded protein is CSVAGVGGKLFF.

This clonotype was seen only a few times. The chain carries TRBV20-1 and TRBJ1-6; perhaps TRBD1 as D (6 bases). Germline V gene lookup returns CDR1 DFQATT and CDR2 SNEGSKA (reference sequence). V lost 5 bases to trimming and J lost 7 bases, with 15 bases between them. The CDR3 has 14 amino acids. DNA of the CDR3: TGCAGTGCTTCCTCGGGGGCTAGGAATTCACCCCTCCACTTT. It yields the protein CSASSGARNSPLHF.

The V gene is TRBV9, the J gene TRBJ1-5, with 8 bases matching TRBD1. The junction had 20 bases not matched to a gene; V was cut back by 4 bases and J by 2 bases. The CDR3 totals 20 residues. CDR1 and CDR2 (germline): SGDLS, YYNGEE. The CDR3 DNA reads as TGTGCCAGCAGCTCCCGAGCCCAAAAACAGGGGGAAGATGGCAATCAGCCCCAGCATTTT. Amino acid sequence: CASSSRAQKQGEDGNQPQHF.

This clonotype was detected ten times or more. The V and J genes are TRBV19 and TRBJ1-1, with unresolved D. The CDR3 runs 13 residues. Per the germline V gene, CDR1 is LNHDA and CDR2 is SQIVND (reference sequence). With 2 bases removed from V and 2 bases from J, the gap between germline ends came to 6 bases. The CDR3 spells CASSILTNTEAFF. The CDR3 DNA sequence: TGTGCCAGTAGTATACTGACCAACACTGAAGCTTTCTTT.

This clonotype was observed at least ten times. V is TRBV25-1 and J is TRBJ1-1, with D perhaps matching TRBD1 (5 bases). The germline V gene has CDR1 MGHDK and CDR2 SYGVNS. The CDR3 has 13 residues. Trimming stripped 8 bases from V and 1 base from J, with 11 bases between. CDR3 nucleotides: TGTGCCAGCCGAGGGGCCTGGAACACTGAAGCTTTCTTT. Translation gives CASRGAWNTEAFF.

This sequence joins TRBV7-9 and TRBJ2-3, with 8 bases that match TRBD1. The ends lost 5 bases at V and 2 bases at J; junction bases unmatched: 18. Germline V gene data show CDR1 as SEHNR and CDR2 as FQNEAQ (reference sequence). This CDR3 region has 19 residues. As DNA, the CDR3 is TGTGCCAGCAGCGTAGAAGGGTTAGGCAGGGGGCTTTACACAGATACGCAGTATTTT. This translates into CASSVEGLGRGLYTDTQYF. Together with reference TRBV7-9 and TRBJ2-3, the CDR3 gives the full variable domain: DTGVSQNPRHKITKRGQNVTFRCDPISEHNRLYWYRQTLGQGPEFLTYFQNEAQLEKSRLLSDRFSAERPKGSFSTLEIQRTEQGDSAMYLCASSVEGLGRGLYTDTQYFGPGTRLTVL.

This chain joins TRBV2 and TRBJ1-6, with TRBD1 identical over 8 bases. Germline-derived CDR1 and CDR2 are SNHLY and FYNNEI. There are 14 residues in the CDR3. With 6 bases clipped from V and 9 bases from J, the junction kept 7 bases outside the gene matches. The CDR3 nucleotides read TGTGCCAGCAGAGGAACAGGGGGTAGTTCACCCCTCCACTTT. Residues: CASRGTGGSSPLHF. Supplemented by reference TRBV2 and TRBJ1-6, the full variable domain reads EPEVTQTPSHQVTQMGQEVILRCVPISNHLYFYWYRQILGQKVEFLVSFYNNEISEKSEIFDDQFSVERPDGSNFTLKIRSTKLEDSAMYFCASRGTGGSSPLHFGNGTRLTVT.